This T cell receptor beta chain was profiled in a study of OX40 agonist ivuxolimab in advanced cancers. Overall study: Checkpoint inhibitors had been given previously to under 50% of patients.

Study-wide points: In the 0.1 to 3.0 mg/kg range, CD4+ and CD8+ blood T cells had expanded clonally by week 6.

As regards this clone: Its cognate antigen is unknown.

Only in-frame clones appear in the TCRdb table, and some are missing; sequencing was by immunoSEQ multiplex PCR. The table includes about 19,000 clones, around 81% detected once. Sequenced here: CD4+ or CD8+ T cells sorted from blood, sampled in a trial of the OX40 agonist ivuxolimab. The TCR was taken from an adult with an advanced solid tumor such as melanoma, head and neck, liver or kidney cancer.

CDR3 in amino acids: CASSSGQGDNQPQHF. CDR3 bases: TGCGCCAGCAGCTCGGGACAGGGGGACAATCAGCCCCAGCATTTT. The chain has TRBV5-1 and TRBJ1-5, with TRBD1 matching 11 bases. CDR3 length equals 15 residues. Germline loops: CDR1 SGHRS, CDR2 YFSETQ. The ends lost 3 bases at V and 3 bases at J; junction bases unmatched: 2.